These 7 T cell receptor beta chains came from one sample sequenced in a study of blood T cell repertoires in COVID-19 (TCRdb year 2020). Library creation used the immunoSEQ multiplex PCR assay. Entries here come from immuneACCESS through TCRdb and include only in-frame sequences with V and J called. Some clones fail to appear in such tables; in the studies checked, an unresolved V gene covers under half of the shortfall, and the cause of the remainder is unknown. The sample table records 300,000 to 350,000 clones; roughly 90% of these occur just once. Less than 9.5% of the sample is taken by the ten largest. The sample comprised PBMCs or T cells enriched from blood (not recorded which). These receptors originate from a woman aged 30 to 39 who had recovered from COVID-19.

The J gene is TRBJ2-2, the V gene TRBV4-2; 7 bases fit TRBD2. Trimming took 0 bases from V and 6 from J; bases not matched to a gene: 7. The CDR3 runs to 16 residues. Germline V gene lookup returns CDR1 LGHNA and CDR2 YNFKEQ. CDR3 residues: CASSQDTGGGSGELFF. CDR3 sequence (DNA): TGTGCCAGCAGCCAAGATACGGGAGGCGGTTCCGGGGAGCTGTTTTTT.

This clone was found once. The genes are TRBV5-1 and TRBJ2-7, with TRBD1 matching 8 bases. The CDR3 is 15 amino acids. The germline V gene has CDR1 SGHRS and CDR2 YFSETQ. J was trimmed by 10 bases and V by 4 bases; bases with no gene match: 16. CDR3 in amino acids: CASSTGGQWASEQYF. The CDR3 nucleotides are TGCGCCAGCAGCACAGGGGGACAGTGGGCGTCGGAACAGTACTTC.

The chain's CDR3 is CASSRGQNYEQYF. The CDR3 nucleotides read TGTGCCAGCAGCCGGGGACAGAACTACGAGCAGTACTTC. The chain links TRBV3-1 (or the pseudogene TRBV3-2) to TRBJ2-7; 7 bases are a match to TRBD1. J lost 3 bases, V lost 4 bases, and 3 bases had no gene match. The CDR3 runs 13 residues. CDR1 is LGHDT, CDR2 YNNKEL, per germline (reference sequence).

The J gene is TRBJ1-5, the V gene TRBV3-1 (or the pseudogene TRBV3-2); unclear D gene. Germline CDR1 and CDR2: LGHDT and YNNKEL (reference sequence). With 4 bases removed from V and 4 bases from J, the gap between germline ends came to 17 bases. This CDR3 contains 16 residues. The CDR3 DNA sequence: TGTGCCAGCAGCCCGACACCGGGAAAAGGGAATCAGCCCCAGCATTTT. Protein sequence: CASSPTPGKGNQPQHF.

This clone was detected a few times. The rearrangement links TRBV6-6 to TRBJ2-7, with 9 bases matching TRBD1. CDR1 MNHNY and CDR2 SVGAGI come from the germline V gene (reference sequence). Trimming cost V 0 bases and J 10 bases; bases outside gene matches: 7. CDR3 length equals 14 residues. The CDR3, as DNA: TGTGCCAGCAGTTACTCGAAGGACAGGGGCAACCAGTACTTC. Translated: CASSYSKDRGNQYF.

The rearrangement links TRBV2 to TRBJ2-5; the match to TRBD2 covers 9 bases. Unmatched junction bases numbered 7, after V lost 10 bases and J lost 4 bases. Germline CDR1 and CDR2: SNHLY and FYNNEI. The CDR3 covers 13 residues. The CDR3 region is CATSGSGRETQYF. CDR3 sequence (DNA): TGTGCCACCTCGGGTAGCGGGAGAGAGACCCAGTACTTC.

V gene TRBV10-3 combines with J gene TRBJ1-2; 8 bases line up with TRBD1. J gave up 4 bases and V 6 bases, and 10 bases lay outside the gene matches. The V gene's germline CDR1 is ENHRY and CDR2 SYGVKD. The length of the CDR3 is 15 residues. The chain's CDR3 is CAISPGQGKFYGYTF. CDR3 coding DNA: TGTGCCATCAGCCCCGGACAGGGAAAATTCTATGGCTACACCTTC.